These T cell receptor beta chains were read from a single sample in a study of T cells after yellow fever vaccination. From the 5' RACE reads, TCRdb called clonotypes with MiXCR, one entry per CDR3 protein. Here the sample spans 29,000 or so distinct CDR3 sequences, more than 5% being singletons. The starting material was CD8+ T cells sorted from PBMCs, obtained 10 days after the yellow fever booster vaccination. Every receptor here comes from a man aged 25-45 years who received the YFV17D yellow fever vaccine. Each CDR3 is given with its conserved first and last residue. Each record gives: clone size, V gene, J gene, D gene, CDR3 DNA, CDR3 protein. D genes are given only for firm matches. Not every row has a clone size; where given, it reads once, few, many or a size class.

size: many
V: TRBV7-2
J: TRBJ2-7
D: .
DNA: TGTGCCAGCAGCGACCAAAACAGGGAACACGAGCAGTACTTC
CDR3: CASSDQNREHEQYF

size: many
V: TRBV4-3
J: TRBJ2-7
D: TRBD1
DNA: TGCGCCAGCAGCTACTCCGGGACAGGGGAGCGCTACGAGCAGTACTTC
CDR3: CASSYSGTGERYEQYF

size: many
V: TRBV20-1
J: TRBJ2-4
D: TRBD1
DNA: TGCAGTGCTTATTCCCGGGACAGCAAAAACATTCAGTACTTC
CDR3: CSAYSRDSKNIQYF

size: many
V: TRBV11-2
J: TRBJ2-2
D: .
DNA: TGTGCCAGCAGCCCCCCTAGGGTGGGGACCGGGGAGCTGTTTTTT
CDR3: CASSPPRVGTGELFF

size: many
V: TRBV7-2
J: TRBJ2-1
D: .
DNA: TGTGCCAGCAGATACAGGGCTATCTCCTACAATGAGCAGTTCTTC
CDR3: CASRYRAISYNEQFF

size: many
V: TRBV29-1
J: TRBJ1-2
D: TRBD1
DNA: TGCAGCGTAGACGACAGGGGATCGAACTATGGCTACACCTTC
CDR3: CSVDDRGSNYGYTF

size: .
V: TRBV7-9
J: TRBJ2-5
D: .
DNA: TGTGCCATCGGCCCCGCGGACCTCTGGGAGACCCAGTACTTC
CDR3: CAIGPADLWETQYF

size: many
V: TRBV6-5
J: TRBJ1-2
D: .
DNA: TGTGCCAGCAGTTATGGAATACAGAGACTACACTATGGCTACACCTTC
CDR3: CASSYGIQRLHYGYTF

size: many
V: TRBV2
J: TRBJ2-7
D: .
DNA: TGTGCCACCATTCCCTACCAGGGCCCCTCCTACGAGCAGTACTTC
CDR3: CATIPYQGPSYEQYF

size: .
V: TRBV9
J: TRBJ2-5
D: .
DNA: TGTGCCAGCAGCGTATCCGGGTTTCGAGAGACCCAGTACTTC
CDR3: CASSVSGFRETQYF

size: many
V: TRBV29-1
J: TRBJ2-1
D: .
DNA: TGCAGCGTTGAAAGCTACAATGAGCAGTTCTTC
CDR3: CSVESYNEQFF

size: many
V: TRBV27
J: TRBJ2-7
D: TRBD1
DNA: TGTGCCAGCAGTACAGGGACAGACTACGAGCAGTACTTC
CDR3: CASSTGTDYEQYF

size: many
V: TRBV5-1
J: TRBJ2-2
D: .
DNA: TGCGCCAGCAGTACTGGGGACTCGGCCGGGGAGCTGTTTTTT
CDR3: CASSTGDSAGELFF

size: many
V: TRBV14
J: TRBJ2-3
D: TRBD1
DNA: TGTGCCAGCAGCTTTACAGGGGCCGATACGCAGTATTTT
CDR3: CASSFTGADTQYF

size: many
V: TRBV20-1
J: TRBJ2-7
D: .
DNA: TGCAGTGCTAGAGCGGGACTGGCGTCCTACGAGCAGTACTTC
CDR3: CSARAGLASYEQYF

size: many
V: TRBV5-4
J: TRBJ2-5
D: .
DNA: TGTGCCAGCAGCCCACCGGACCTCCAAGAGACCCAGTACTTC
CDR3: CASSPPDLQETQYF

size: many
V: TRBV7-3
J: TRBJ2-1
D: .
DNA: TGTGCCAGCAGCTTAACAGCGGATGGGTGGAATGAGCAGTTCTTC
CDR3: CASSLTADGWNEQFF

size: many
V: TRBV6-2/TRBV6-3
J: TRBJ1-5
D: .
DNA: TGTGCCAGCACGCCAACAGGGCCCTCTCAGCCCCAGCATTTT
CDR3: CASTPTGPSQPQHF

size: many
V: TRBV19
J: TRBJ2-7
D: .
DNA: TGTGCCAGTAGCAGGGGACCAGACAACGAGCAGTACTTC
CDR3: CASSRGPDNEQYF

size: many
V: TRBV20-1
J: TRBJ2-1
D: TRBD2
DNA: TGCAGTGCTAGAGAGCGGGAGGCCCCTTGGAATGAGCAGTTCTTC
CDR3: CSAREREAPWNEQFF

size: many
V: TRBV15
J: TRBJ2-4
D: .
DNA: TGTGCCACCAGCAGAGACCGGGGGCTTTCCTTAGCCAAAAACATTCAGTACTTC
CDR3: CATSRDRGLSLAKNIQYF

size: .
V: TRBV15
J: TRBJ2-7
D: TRBD2
DNA: TGTGCCACCGAAGGGTGGCGGGGGAGCTCCTACGAGCAGTACTTC
CDR3: CATEGWRGSSYEQYF

size: many
V: TRBV7-2
J: TRBJ2-1
D: .
DNA: TGTGCCAGCAGCTCGTCACAGGATTTTCCCTACAATGAGCAGTTCTTC
CDR3: CASSSSQDFPYNEQFF

size: many
V: TRBV4-3
J: TRBJ2-1
D: .
DNA: TGCGCCAGCAGCCAAGAGCACTCTCAATCCTACAATGAGCAGTTCTTC
CDR3: CASSQEHSQSYNEQFF

size: many
V: TRBV20-1
J: TRBJ2-3
D: .
DNA: TGCAGTGCTAGTTGGGGGGACTCACATCCCACAGATACGCAGTATTTT
CDR3: CSASWGDSHPTDTQYF

size: many
V: TRBV4-3
J: TRBJ2-2
D: TRBD2
DNA: TGCGCCAGCAGCCAAGGCTCGACTAGCTTCGCGAACACCGGGGAGCTGTTTTTT
CDR3: CASSQGSTSFANTGELFF

size: many
V: TRBV2
J: TRBJ2-3
D: TRBD1
DNA: TGTGCCAGCAGTGAAAACCCGACAGGGATCCGCACAGATACGCAGTATTTT
CDR3: CASSENPTGIRTDTQYF

size: .
V: TRBV13
J: TRBJ2-7
D: .
DNA: TGTGCCAGGGGCCCCGGGCTCGACTACGAGCAGTACTTC
CDR3: CARGPGLDYEQYF

size: many
V: TRBV4-2
J: TRBJ2-3
D: TRBD2
DNA: TGTGCCAGCAGCCAAGATACGGCTAGCGGGAGCACAGATACGCAGTATTTT
CDR3: CASSQDTASGSTDTQYF

size: many
V: TRBV6-5
J: TRBJ2-2
D: .
DNA: TGTGCCAGCGGCTCGTTAGGGTTAAACACCGGGGAGCTGTTTTTT
CDR3: CASGSLGLNTGELFF

size: many
V: TRBV11-1
J: TRBJ1-2
D: .
DNA: TGTGCCAGCAGCTTAGAAGACGGACCCTATGGCTACACCTTC
CDR3: CASSLEDGPYGYTF

size: many
V: TRBV4-3
J: TRBJ2-1
D: .
DNA: TGCGCCAGCAGCCAAGATTTTGGCAGTCATGAGCAGTTCTTC
CDR3: CASSQDFGSHEQFF

size: medium-sized
V: TRBV12-3/TRBV12-4
J: TRBJ2-3
D: .
DNA: TGTGCCAGCAGTGGACTGGGGGGCACAGATACGCAGTATTTT
CDR3: CASSGLGGTDTQYF

size: .
V: TRBV7-2
J: TRBJ2-3
D: TRBD2
DNA: TGTGCCAGCAGCTTAATTGCGGGAGCAGATACGCAGTATTTT
CDR3: CASSLIAGADTQYF

size: few
V: TRBV20-1
J: TRBJ2-7
D: TRBD2
DNA: TGCAGTGCTAGAGGAGGTAGCGGGAGCTACGAGCAGTACTTC
CDR3: CSARGGSGSYEQYF

size: many
V: TRBV7-8
J: TRBJ2-3
D: .
DNA: TGTGCCAGCAGCTTAGGACACCTAACAGATACGCAGTATTTT
CDR3: CASSLGHLTDTQYF

size: few
V: TRBV29-1
J: TRBJ2-7
D: TRBD1
DNA: TGCAGCGTTGATATGCGGGCCTCGCCGGGACAGAAGGGTACCGAGCAGTACTTC
CDR3: CSVDMRASPGQKGTEQYF

size: medium-sized
V: TRBV25-1
J: TRBJ2-7
D: .
DNA: TGTGCCAGCAGTGACTACGAGCAGTACTTC
CDR3: CASSDYEQYF

size: few
V: TRBV7-9
J: TRBJ2-1
D: TRBD2
DNA: TGTGCCAGCAGCTTAGATGCGGGAGGGCCTTGGATCCATGAGCAGTTCTTC
CDR3: CASSLDAGGPWIHEQFF

size: many
V: TRBV7-9
J: TRBJ2-3
D: .
DNA: TGTGCCAGCAGCCCTACGGGGGCACTACGGAGCACAGATACGCAGTATTTT
CDR3: CASSPTGALRSTDTQYF

size: many
V: TRBV29-1
J: TRBJ1-2
D: .
DNA: TGCAGCGTTGGAAGGGGGGACTATGGCTACACCTTC
CDR3: CSVGRGDYGYTF

size: .
V: TRBV4-1
J: TRBJ2-7
D: .
DNA: TGCGCCAGCAGCCAAGAACAGGCACTTCCGCCGTACGAGCAGTACTTC
CDR3: CASSQEQALPPYEQYF

size: many
V: TRBV27
J: TRBJ2-1
D: .
DNA: TGTGCCAGCAGCCCTTCAGCGGGCAATGAGCAGTTCTTC
CDR3: CASSPSAGNEQFF

size: .
V: TRBV12-2
J: TRBJ2-5
D: .
DNA: TGTGCAAGTCGCTTAGAGGCCACAGCCCAAGAGACCCAGTACTTC
CDR3: CASRLEATAQETQYF

size: many
V: TRBV2
J: TRBJ2-1
D: TRBD2
DNA: TGTGCCAGCAGTGAAGAAGGACTAGCGGAGAATGAGCAGTTCTTC
CDR3: CASSEEGLAENEQFF

size: few
V: TRBV28
J: TRBJ1-2
D: TRBD1
DNA: TGTGCCAGCAGACCAGACAGGGGGCATTGGGGCTACACCTTC
CDR3: CASRPDRGHWGYTF

size: once
V: TRBV4-2
J: TRBJ2-5
D: TRBD1
DNA: TGTGCCAGCAGCCAAGAAACAGGGGGCGAGAAGACCCAGTACTTC
CDR3: CASSQETGGEKTQYF

size: many
V: TRBV6-2/TRBV6-3
J: TRBJ2-1
D: TRBD2
DNA: TGTGCCAGCGCCCTGGGGGGGTTTAATGAGCAGTTCTTC
CDR3: CASALGGFNEQFF

size: few
V: TRBV20-1
J: TRBJ2-7
D: TRBD2
DNA: TGCAGTGCTAGACCACTCGGGACCGGGACTAGCGATCCCTACGAGCAGTACTTC
CDR3: CSARPLGTGTSDPYEQYF